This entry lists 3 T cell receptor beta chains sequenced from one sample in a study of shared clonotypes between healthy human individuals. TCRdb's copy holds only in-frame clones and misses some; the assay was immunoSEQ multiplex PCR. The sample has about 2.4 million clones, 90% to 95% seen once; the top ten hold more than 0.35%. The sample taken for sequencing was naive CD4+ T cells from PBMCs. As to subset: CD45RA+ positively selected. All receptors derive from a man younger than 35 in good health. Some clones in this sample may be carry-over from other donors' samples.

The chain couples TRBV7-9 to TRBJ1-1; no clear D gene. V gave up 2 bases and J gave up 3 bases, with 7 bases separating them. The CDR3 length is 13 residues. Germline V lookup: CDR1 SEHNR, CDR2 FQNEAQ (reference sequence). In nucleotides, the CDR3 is TGTGCCAGCAGCTTATACGCGGACACTGAAGCTTTCTTT. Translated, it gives CASSLYADTEAFF.

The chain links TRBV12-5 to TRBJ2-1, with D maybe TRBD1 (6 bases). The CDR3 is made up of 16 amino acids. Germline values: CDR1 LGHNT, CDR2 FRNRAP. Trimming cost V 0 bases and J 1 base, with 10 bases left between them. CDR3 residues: CASGLVLGASYNEQFF. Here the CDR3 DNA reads TGTGCTAGTGGTTTGGTTTTGGGGGCTTCCTACAATGAGCAGTTCTTC.

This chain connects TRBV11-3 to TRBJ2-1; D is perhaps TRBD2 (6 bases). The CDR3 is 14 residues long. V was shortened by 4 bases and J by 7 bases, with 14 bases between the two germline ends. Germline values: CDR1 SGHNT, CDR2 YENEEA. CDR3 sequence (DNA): TGTGCCAGCAGCTCCCCAGTCGGGAGAAATGAGCAGTTCTTC. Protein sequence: CASSSPVGRNEQFF.